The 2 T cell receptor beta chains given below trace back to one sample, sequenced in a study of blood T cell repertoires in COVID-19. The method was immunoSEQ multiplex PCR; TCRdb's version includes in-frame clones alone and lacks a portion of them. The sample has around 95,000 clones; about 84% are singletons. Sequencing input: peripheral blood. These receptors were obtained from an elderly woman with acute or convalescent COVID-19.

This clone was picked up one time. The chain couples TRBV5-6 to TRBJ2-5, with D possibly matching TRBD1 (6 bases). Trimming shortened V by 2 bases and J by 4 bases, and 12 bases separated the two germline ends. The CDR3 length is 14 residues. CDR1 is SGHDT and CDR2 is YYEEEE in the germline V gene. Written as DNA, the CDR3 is TGTGCCAGCAGCTTAGGACAGTTGGGAGAGACCCAGTACTTC. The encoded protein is CASSLGQLGETQYF.

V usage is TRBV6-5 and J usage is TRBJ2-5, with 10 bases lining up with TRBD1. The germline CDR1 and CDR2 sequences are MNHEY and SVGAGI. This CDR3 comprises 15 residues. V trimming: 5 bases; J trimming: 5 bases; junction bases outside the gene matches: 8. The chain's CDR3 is CASSRSGTGVETQYF. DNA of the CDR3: TGTGCCAGCAGTCGCTCCGGGACAGGGGTCGAGACCCAGTACTTC.